This T cell receptor beta chain stems from a study of OX40 agonist ivuxolimab in advanced cancers. Study-wide context: Patients assigned to dose escalation were diagnosed with hepatocellular carcinoma, melanoma, renal cell or head and neck cancer. Whole-study findings and limits: In the 0.1 to 3.0 mg/kg range, CD4+ and CD8+ blood T cells had expanded clonally by week 6. Partial responders at 0.1-3.0 mg/kg showed near-lowest clonal expansion. Determination of antigen specificity was not performed for the expanded peripheral T cells.

This clone turned up a few times. Its specificity is not known. Using immunoSEQ multiplex PCR, the repertoire was profiled, and TCRdb retains in-frame clones only, with some absent. Found here are tens of thousands of clones, about 89% of them singletons; the top ten hold around 1.7%. The CDR3 loop spans 16 amino acids. V trimming: 2 bases; J trimming: 1 base; junction bases outside the gene matches: 4. CDR1 SGDLS and CDR2 YYNGEE come from the germline V gene. The sequences come from CD4+ or CD8+ T cells sorted from blood, collected in a trial of the OX40 agonist ivuxolimab. The TCR sequence derives from an adult with an advanced solid tumor such as melanoma, head and neck, liver or kidney cancer. This chain uses TRBV9 with TRBJ2-2, with 8 bases that match TRBD2. The CDR3 loop is CASSVGLAGNTGELFF. The CDR3 DNA reads as TGTGCCAGCAGCGTCGGCCTAGCGGGGAACACCGGGGAGCTGTTTTTT.